The source of this T cell receptor beta chain is a study of glioma-infiltrating T cells. The study, taken as a whole, reports: Tissue-blood divergence was below expectation in non-neoplastic patients, above in gliomas. Tissue and blood shared very few CDR3 sequences.

This clonotype appeared many times. As yet, its antigen is unknown. The iRepertoire nested amplicon-rescue multiplex PCR amplified TCR alpha and beta CDR3s from RNA. For one-step reverse transcription and amplification, 100-400 ng of tissue mRNA or PBMC total RNA was used. Using its own MiXCR run on the multiplex PCR reads, TCRdb lists one record per CDR3 protein. The data show 95,000 to 110,000 distinct CDR3 sequences, under 30% seen once. This CDR3 contains 16 residues. Germline V gives CDR1 SNHLY, CDR2 FYNNEI. Trimming took 3 bases from V and 1 from J, leaving 15 bases between them. This TCR was sampled from a human donor with low-grade glioma or glioblastoma, undergoing nonglioma brain surgery, or in good health (not recorded which). This chain connects TRBV2 to TRBJ1-1; D gene uncertain. Sample: glioma tissue, nonneoplastic brain tissue, or PBMCs (not recorded which). The CDR3 protein is CASSDARIPPNTEAFF. The CDR3 DNA is TGTGCCAGCAGTGATGCACGGATCCCGCCGAACACTGAAGCTTTCTTT.